These 19 T cell receptor beta chains were sequenced from one sample in a study of cytomegalovirus exposure and HLA in healthy donors. It was with 60 Vbeta and 13 Jbeta primers that the PCR ran. Repertoires were generated with immunoSEQ multiplex PCR, while TCRdb's copy carries only in-frame clones and drops some. The data contain 150,000 to 200,000 clones, about 75% of them singletons. The specimen was PBMCs. Every receptor here comes from a man in his late teens or twenties in good health and CMV-seropositive.

This sequence joins TRBV6-5 and TRBJ1-3, with 7 nucleotides matching TRBD1. This CDR3 contains 16 residues. V gave up 4 bases and J gave up 1 base; unmatched junction bases: 7. Looked up from germline, CDR1 is MNHEY and CDR2 is SVGAGI. CDR3 nucleotide sequence: TGTGCCAGCAGTTCGCAGCAACAGGGGTCTGGAAACACCATATATTTT. The encoded protein is CASSSQQQGSGNTIYF.

CDR3 loop: CASRGLAGAGANVLTF. The CDR3 nucleotides read TGTGCCAGCAGGGGACTAGCGGGGGCTGGGGCCAACGTCCTGACTTTC. V is TRBV25-1 and J is TRBJ2-6, with TRBD2 identical over 14 bases. The CDR3 runs to 16 residues. Germline V gene sequence: CDR1 MGHDK, CDR2 SYGVNS. The trim removed 6 bases at V and 2 bases at J, leaving 0 bases unmatched.

This sequence joins TRBV6-6 and TRBJ1-5, with D maybe TRBD1 (6 bases). The CDR3 is made up of 13 amino acids. V shed 6 bases and J shed 4 bases, with 10 bases lying between them. Per the germline V gene, CDR1 is MNHNY and CDR2 is SVGAGI (reference sequence). The CDR3 coding sequence is TGTGCCAGCAGCGAGGGGGTGAATCAGCCCCAGCATTTT. Its protein is CASSEGVNQPQHF.

This clone was detected only a few times. The chain recombines TRBV5-4 with TRBJ2-5; TRBD1 is a possible D gene (5 bases). Trimming shortened V by 0 bases and J by 4 bases, and 10 bases separated the two germline ends. Germline CDR1 SGHNT, CDR2 YYREEE (reference sequence). This CDR3 contains 14 residues. The CDR3 here is CASSLEVGAETQYF. DNA for the CDR3: TGTGCCAGCAGCTTGGAAGTAGGGGCAGAGACCCAGTACTTC.

The rearrangement links TRBV2 to TRBJ2-5, with a weak D call TRBD2 (6 bases). Trimming pared 8 bases from V and 5 bases from J, leaving 15 bases between. This CDR3 is 13 amino acids long. Germline CDR1 is SNHLY and CDR2 is FYNNEI. The CDR3 DNA reads TGTGCCAGCTCCGCGGGGTCCGGGGAGACCCAGTACTTC. It specifies CASSAGSGETQYF.

CDR3: CAWRLDRRLSNYGYTF. For the CDR3, the DNA is TGTGCCTGGAGATTGGATAGGAGACTTTCTAACTATGGCTACACCTTC. The V call is TRBV30, the J call TRBJ1-2, with D unresolved. With 3 bases removed from V and 0 bases from J, the gap between germline ends came to 17 bases. This CDR3 has 16 amino acids. Germline V gene data show CDR1 as GTSNPN and CDR2 as SVGIG (reference sequence).

The gene calls are TRBV6-5 and TRBJ2-1, with 7 bases identical to TRBD1. This CDR3 comprises 16 residues. Germline CDR1 reads MNHEY; CDR2 reads SVGAGI. Trimming at V came to 4 bases and at J to 3 bases, leaving 9 bases not matched to a gene. The CDR3 is CASSFLGGVGYNEQFF. CDR3 sequence (DNA): TGTGCCAGCAGTTTCCTAGGGGGCGTAGGCTACAATGAGCAGTTCTTC.

V is TRBV5-1 and J is TRBJ2-1; D is perhaps TRBD2 (6 bases). The length of the CDR3 is 19 residues. Looked up from germline, CDR1 is SGHRS and CDR2 is YFSETQ. Deletions cut 0 bases from V and 0 bases from J, with 19 bases between. The CDR3 here is CASSLVPLAAGSSYNEQFF. As DNA, the CDR3 is TGCGCCAGCAGCTTGGTACCCTTAGCGGCCGGATCCTCCTACAATGAGCAGTTCTTC.

The chain couples TRBV5-1 to TRBJ1-1; possible D gene TRBD1, 6 bases. CDR3 length: 17 amino acids. V gave up 0 bases and J gave up 4 bases, with 19 bases separating them. The germline V gene encodes CDR1 SGHRS and CDR2 YFSETQ. The CDR3 loop is CASSLALGARGGTEAFF. The CDR3 nucleotides are TGCGCCAGCAGCTTGGCATTAGGGGCGAGGGGGGGCACTGAAGCTTTCTTT.

This clone has a handful of counts. The rearrangement joins TRBV2 to TRBJ2-3, with TRBD2 identical over 9 bases. After removal of 6 bases from V and 0 bases from J, the junction contained 4 bases not matched to a gene. Germline assignment: CDR1 SNHLY and CDR2 FYNNEI. This CDR3 spans 15 amino acids. Here the CDR3 DNA reads TGTGCCAGCAGCTTAGCGGGGGCTAGCACAGATACGCAGTATTTT. This encodes CASSLAGASTDTQYF.

This chain uses TRBV5-4 with TRBJ1-2; possible D gene TRBD1, 6 bases. Looked up from germline, CDR1 is SGHNT and CDR2 is YYREEE (reference sequence). The V end lost 2 bases, the J end lost 8 bases, and 10 bases lay between the germline ends. The CDR3 has 12 residues. CDR3 protein: CASSLNREGYTF. In DNA, the CDR3 is TGTGCCAGCAGCTTAAACAGGGAGGGCTACACCTTC.

With respect to this clone: An end of the junction differs from the germline gene, which may be a read error. The chain combines TRBV7-7 with TRBJ2-3, with D perhaps matching TRBD2 (6 bases). The germline CDR1 and CDR2 sequences are SSHAT and FNYEAQ (reference sequence). CDR3 length: 16 residues. The CDR3 DNA is TGTGCTAGCAGCTTGGGTACTAGACGGAGGGGTGATACGCAGTATTTT. Its translation: CASSLGTRRRGDTQYF.

The V gene is TRBV11-2, the J gene TRBJ1-1, with 9 bases aligning to TRBD1. V lost 0 bases to trimming and J lost 10 bases; unmatched junction nucleotides: 3. From germline, CDR1 is SGHAT and CDR2 FQNNGV. The CDR3 has 13 residues. The CDR3 protein is CASSLEPGQGAFF. The CDR3 region has the DNA TGTGCCAGCAGCTTAGAGCCGGGACAGGGAGCTTTCTTT.

This clone was counted many times. V and J are TRBV5-5 and TRBJ1-1; no clear D gene. The CDR3 length is 15 residues. V was shortened by 4 bases and J by 6 bases, with 19 bases between the two germline ends. Germline CDR1 reads SGHKS; CDR2 reads YYEKEE (reference sequence). The CDR3 coding sequence is TGTGCCAGCAGCCGGCTCAATACGGAGGGATCTGAAGCTTTCTTT. This gives the protein CASSRLNTEGSEAFF. The variable domain in full, completed from reference TRBV5-5 and TRBJ1-1, reads DAGVTQSPTHLIKTRGQQVTLRCSPISGHKSVSWYQQVLGQGPQFIFQYYEKEERGRGNFPDRFSARQFPNYSSELNVNALLLGDSALYLCASSRLNTEGSEAFFGQGTRLTVV.

The rearrangement uses TRBV7-2 and TRBJ2-1, with 13 positions matching TRBD2. The V gene end was trimmed by 1 base and the J gene end by 7 bases; junction bases not matched to a gene: 1. Germline V gene lookup returns CDR1 SGHTA and CDR2 FQGNSA. The CDR3 loop spans 15 amino acids. The DNA for the CDR3 is TGTGCCAGCAGCTTAGGGGGACTAGCGGGGAATGAGCAGTTCTTC. Residues: CASSLGGLAGNEQFF.

The V and J genes are TRBV9 and TRBJ2-5; the D gene is possibly TRBD2 (6 bases). V was cut by 0 bases and J by 4 bases, with 16 bases left in between. CDR1 and CDR2 (germline): SGDLS, YYNGEE. The CDR3 has 16 amino acids. Here the CDR3 DNA reads TGTGCCAGCAGCGTAGATAGGGGAGGAAGAGGAGAGACCCAGTACTTC. Translating it yields CASSVDRGGRGETQYF. Complete variable domain (other parts from reference TRBV9 and TRBJ2-5): DSGVTQTPKHLITATGQRVTLRCSPRSGDLSVYWYQQSLDQGLQFLIQYYNGEERAKGNILERFSAQQFPDLHSELNLSSLELGDSALYFCASSVDRGGRGETQYFGPGTRLLVL.

This chain connects TRBV11-2 to TRBJ1-1; no clear D gene. Germline V lookup: CDR1 SGHAT, CDR2 FQNNGV. V was trimmed by 6 bases and J by 1 base, leaving 9 bases between them. This CDR3 has 13 residues. CDR3 in DNA: TGTGCCAGCAGGGTACATGCGAACACTGAAGCTTTCTTT. This codes for CASRVHANTEAFF.

This clone was counted a few times. V gene TRBV5-1 combines with J gene TRBJ1-1, with D perhaps matching TRBD1 (6 bases). The germline V gene has CDR1 SGHRS and CDR2 YFSETQ. V shed 3 bases and J shed 4 bases, with 10 bases lying between them. The CDR3 totals 13 residues. The CDR3 region has the DNA TGCGCCAGCAGCTCAGGGGTAGCCACTGAAGCTTTCTTT. Its translation is CASSSGVATEAFF.

About this clone: Other DNA sequences in the same sample also yield this CDR3. V usage is TRBV7-9 and J usage is TRBJ2-3, with TRBD1 matching 7 bases. Germline V lookup: CDR1 SEHNR, CDR2 FQNEAQ (reference sequence). The CDR3 is 14 amino acids. V was clipped by 5 bases and J by 2 bases; unmatched bases: 4. CDR3 coding DNA: TGTGCCAGCAGCCCGACAGGGTCCACAGATACGCAGTATTTT. This translates into CASSPTGSTDTQYF.